This T cell receptor beta chain was observed in a study of shared clonotypes between healthy human individuals. Study-level results: Generation probabilities of non-shared clonotypes were lower (relative to those shared by all four donors). Sampling used blood alone; tissue repertoires probably differ. For naive CD4 cells, approximately 4.8% of clonotypes were shared across a handful of donors.

Of note for this clone: Its antigen is not known.

Naive CD8 cells lacked CD45RO and underwent positive selection for CCR7, leaving out terminally differentiated effector memory CD45RA+ cells. Within Nashville, Tennessee resided all donors, each a Caucasian adult. TCRdb's table, derived via immunoSEQ multiplex PCR, lists solely in-frame clones and lacks some. The sample includes some 600,000 clones, approximately 96% of them seen just once. Between the trimmed V and J ends, which lost 1 base and 0 bases, there was a span of 13 bases. Looked up from germline, CDR1 is SGHDN and CDR2 is FVKESK. CDR3 size: 17 residues. The rearrangement uses TRBV14 and TRBJ2-1; D perhaps matches TRBD2 (5 bases). The sequencing sample was made of naive CD8+ T cells sorted from blood. This clonotype originated in a woman in her twenties or thirties in good health. The CDR3 loop reads CASSQVILGSSYNEQFF. In DNA, the CDR3 is TGTGCCAGCAGCCAAGTGATATTGGGGAGCTCCTACAATGAGCAGTTCTTC.